One sample yielded the 28 T cell receptor beta chains listed below, sequenced in a study of blood T cell repertoires in COVID-19. Produced via immunoSEQ multiplex PCR; TCRdb's table is partial and in-frame only. The sample yields roughly 700,000 clones, over 80% seen once. Sequencing was performed on peripheral blood. These receptors were taken from a woman between 18 and 29 years old with acute or convalescent COVID-19.

The genes are TRBV4-1 and TRBJ2-1, with D perhaps TRBD1 (6 bases). V gave up 3 bases and J gave up 7 bases, with 13 bases separating them. CDR3 length: 14 amino acids. CDR1 and CDR2 from the germline V gene are MGHRA and YSYEKL. CDR3 sequence (DNA): TGCGCCAGCAGCCACCCGGGACACTCTAATGAGCAGTTCTTC. It yields the protein CASSHPGHSNEQFF.

V usage is TRBV6-5 and J usage is TRBJ1-6; D is unresolved. Trimming shortened V by 5 bases and J by 0 bases, and 8 bases separated the two germline ends. The CDR3 loop spans 15 amino acids. Germline V CDR1 and CDR2: MNHEY, SVGAGI. CDR3 residues: CASSSLSSYNSPLHF. In DNA form, the CDR3 reads TGTGCCAGCAGTAGCCTTAGCTCCTATAATTCACCCCTCCACTTT.

The chain combines TRBV6-6 with TRBJ1-2; D perhaps matches TRBD1 (5 bases). Germline V gives CDR1 MNHNY, CDR2 SVGAGI (reference sequence). The CDR3 extends over 15 amino acids. V was clipped by 0 bases and J by 6 bases, with 14 bases between them. The CDR3, as DNA: TGTGCCAGCAGTTACTCGAGCATGGGGGGGGATGGCTACACCTTC. Its protein product is CASSYSSMGGDGYTF.

This chain connects TRBV6-2 or TRBV6-3 to TRBJ1-2, with no clear D. V was pared by 4 bases and J by 3 bases, with 15 bases between. Per the germline V gene, CDR1 is MNHEY and CDR2 is SVGEGT. The CDR3 extends over 15 amino acids. The CDR3 DNA reads TGTGCCAGCAGTTCCCTGGACTCACCGGACTATGGCTACACCTTC. It is translated as CASSSLDSPDYGYTF.

This clone was counted between two and nine times. The V call is TRBV5-1, the J call TRBJ1-2; 11 nucleotides line up with TRBD1. The CDR3 totals 16 residues. V was pared by 0 bases and J by 4 bases, with 5 bases of the junction left unmatched. CDR1 and CDR2 from the germline V gene are SGHRS and YFSETQ. The CDR3 protein is CASSLARTGGGYGYTF. The CDR3 DNA follows: TGCGCCAGCAGCTTGGCAAGGACAGGGGGCGGCTATGGCTACACCTTC.

This chain links TRBV24-1 with TRBJ2-6, with D hard to call. The V end was cut by 2 bases, the J end by 13 bases, with 5 bases between. The CDR3 consists of 11 residues. CDR1 and CDR2 (germline): KGHDR, SFDVKD. The CDR3 here is CATSDSRVLTF. CDR3 bases: TGTGCCACCAGTGATTCTCGGGTCCTGACTTTC.

This clone has at least ten counts. The chain has TRBV11-2 and TRBJ2-7; D not certain. Germline V gene lookup returns CDR1 SGHAT and CDR2 FQNNGV. CDR3 length: 17 residues. V dropped 2 bases and J dropped 2 bases, with 19 bases sitting between them. The CDR3 is CASSLWSLAQATYEQYF. Written as DNA, the CDR3 is TGTGCCAGCAGCTTATGGTCATTGGCGCAGGCGACCTACGAGCAGTACTTC.

The chain links TRBV12-3 or TRBV12-4 to TRBJ1-4, with a tentative D call TRBD1 (5 bases). This CDR3 contains 12 residues. V lost 6 bases to trimming and J lost 9 bases, with 11 bases between them. The CDR3 sequence: CASRGLPKKLFF. CDR3 DNA sequence: TGTGCCAGCAGGGGACTTCCCAAAAAACTGTTTTTT.

V and J are TRBV28 and TRBJ1-2; 9 bases map to TRBD1. V trimming: 5 bases; J trimming: 4 bases; junction bases outside the gene matches: 2. This CDR3 has 13 residues. Germline-derived CDR1 and CDR2 are MDHEN and SYDVKM. Written as DNA, the CDR3 is TGTGCCAGCAGTGGACAGGGGCTCTATGGCTACACCTTC. This gives the protein CASSGQGLYGYTF.

The gene calls are TRBV10-2 and TRBJ2-5; TRBD2 aligns across 9 bases. Trimming took 5 bases from V and 2 from J; bases not matched to a gene: 6. The CDR3 is 15 amino acids. Germline V gives CDR1 WSHSY, CDR2 SAAADI. The CDR3 bases are TGCGCCAGCAGTAGATCGGGACTAGCTCAAGAGACCCAGTACTTC. It is translated as CASSRSGLAQETQYF.

The chain has TRBV6-1 and TRBJ1-3; D not resolved. In germline, CDR1 is MNHNS, CDR2 SASEGT. V was cut by 6 bases and J by 0 bases, with 15 bases left in between. This CDR3 spans 16 amino acids. The CDR3 DNA follows: TGTGCCAGCAGCGAAAGGATTTCTAGCTCTGGAAACACCATATATTTT. This gives the protein CASSERISSSGNTIYF.

This clone was picked up one time. The CDR3 sequence is CASRIPGQGVFWYGYTF. The CDR3, as DNA: TGTGCCAGCAGAATACCGGGACAGGGGGTCTTTTGGTATGGCTACACCTTC. The chain employs TRBV25-1 and TRBJ1-2, with 11 nucleotides matching TRBD1. This CDR3 is 17 amino acids long. CDR1 and CDR2 (germline): MGHDK, SYGVNS. J was trimmed by 5 bases and V by 6 bases; bases with no gene match: 14.

This chain links TRBV9 with TRBJ1-4, with TRBD1 as a possible D gene (5 bases). The CDR3 is 14 amino acids. Germline V CDR1 and CDR2: SGDLS, YYNGEE. Trimming shortened V by 3 bases and J by 5 bases, and 11 bases separated the two germline ends. CDR3 coding DNA: TGTGCCAGCAGCGAGGGGTTTGGGAATGAAAAACTGTTTTTT. Protein: CASSEGFGNEKLFF.

The CDR3 sequence is CASSLQRGFYGYTF. The DNA of the CDR3 is TGTGCCAGCAGTTTGCAGCGGGGATTCTATGGCTACACCTTC. The gene calls are TRBV28 and TRBJ1-2; D remains ambiguous. V lost 3 bases, J lost 4 bases, and 12 bases lay in between. This CDR3 spans 14 amino acids. CDR1 MDHEN and CDR2 SYDVKM come from the germline V gene.

The chain links TRBV9 to TRBJ1-1; the D is unclear. Trimming stripped 0 bases from V and 5 bases from J, with 11 bases between. Germline-derived CDR1 and CDR2 are SGDLS and YYNGEE. The CDR3 is 14 amino acids. The CDR3 spells CASSVARVGTEAFF. CDR3 bases: TGTGCCAGCAGCGTAGCGAGGGTCGGTACTGAAGCTTTCTTT.

This sequence joins TRBV5-1 and TRBJ1-1; no clear D. The CDR3 consists of 14 residues. V was cut by 1 base and J by 2 bases, with 9 bases left in between. CDR1 is SGHRS and CDR2 is YFSETQ in the germline V gene. The CDR3 loop reads CASSLTAGNTEAFF. In DNA form, the CDR3 reads TGCGCCAGCAGCTTGACGGCAGGTAACACTGAAGCTTTCTTT.

The V and J genes are TRBV2 and TRBJ2-1, with 7 bases aligning to TRBD1. The ends lost 0 bases at V and 4 bases at J; junction bases unmatched: 6. The CDR3 is made up of 16 amino acids. Looked up from germline, CDR1 is SNHLY and CDR2 is FYNNEI. CDR3 sequence (DNA): TGTGCCAGCAGTGAAGCGACAGGGCCCTTGTACAATGAGCAGTTCTTC. As protein: CASSEATGPLYNEQFF.

The J gene is TRBJ1-2, the V gene TRBV28; D is perhaps TRBD1 (5 bases). Germline assignment: CDR1 MDHEN and CDR2 SYDVKM. The germline V and J ends were trimmed by 4 bases and 0 bases, with 21 bases remaining between them. The CDR3 is 18 amino acids. CDR3 in amino acids: CASSSRSFGTETNYGYTF. The CDR3 DNA reads as TGTGCCAGCAGTTCGCGATCGTTTGGGACTGAGACTAACTATGGCTACACCTTC.

The V gene is TRBV19, the J gene TRBJ2-1; 7 bases match TRBD1. CDR3 length equals 15 residues. CDR1 and CDR2 from the germline V gene are LNHDA and SQIVND (reference sequence). Unmatched junction bases numbered 5, after V lost 6 bases and J lost 0 bases. The CDR3 DNA reads TGTGCCAGTAGGTCGGACAGGAGCTCCTACAATGAGCAGTTCTTC. Translation: CASRSDRSSYNEQFF.

In DNA, the CDR3 is TGTGCCAGCCCGGTTGAGTTTAGGTACTTC. This translates into CASPVEFRYF. The V call is TRBV7-2, the J call TRBJ2-7; D not resolved. This CDR3 has 10 residues. V lost 8 bases to trimming and J lost 12 bases, with 14 bases between them. Germline V gene lookup returns CDR1 SGHTA and CDR2 FQGNSA.

This rearrangement joins TRBV28 to TRBJ2-2; D unresolved. The CDR3 has 13 amino acids. Germline V gene data show CDR1 as MDHEN and CDR2 as SYDVKM. V was cut by 3 bases and J by 0 bases, with 2 bases left in between. CDR3 sequence reads: CASSFANTGELFF. For the CDR3, the DNA is TGTGCCAGCAGTTTCGCGAACACCGGGGAGCTGTTTTTT.

CDR3 nucleotide sequence: TGTGCCAGCAGTTTATCACTAGGTCAGCCCCAGCATTTT. It encodes CASSLSLGQPQHF. This chain connects TRBV27 to TRBJ1-5, with D hard to call. The CDR3 has 13 amino acids. Germline V gene data show CDR1 as MNHEY and CDR2 as SMNVEV (reference sequence). The ends were cut back, 0 bases at V and 6 bases at J, with 6 bases in the middle.

This clone appeared once. CDR3 protein: CASSLTPPNTEAFF. The CDR3 DNA reads as TGTGCCAGCAGCTTGACACCCCCGAACACTGAAGCTTTCTTT. The chain employs TRBV5-6 and TRBJ1-1, with D unclear. V was shortened by 1 base and J by 1 base, with 8 bases between the two germline ends. Per the germline V gene, CDR1 is SGHDT and CDR2 is YYEEEE. There are 14 residues in the CDR3.

V usage is TRBV19 and J usage is TRBJ1-3; 9 bases line up with TRBD1. Germline V gene sequence: CDR1 LNHDA, CDR2 SQIVND (reference sequence). Losses at the gene ends were 4 bases for V and 3 bases for J; bases not matched to a gene: 4. There are 15 residues in the CDR3. DNA of the CDR3: TGTGCCAGTAGTACCCCGGACAGGGGTGGAAACACCATATATTTT. Amino acids: CASSTPDRGGNTIYF.

This clone has a single count. In DNA, the CDR3 is TGCAGCGTCTCCAGGGGGGTGCGCGAGCAGTACTTC. Translated: CSVSRGVREQYF. The V gene is TRBV29-1, the J gene TRBJ2-7; tentative D call: TRBD1 (7 bases). Trimming left V 6 bases short and J 6 bases short, with 15 bases between. This CDR3 contains 12 residues. Looked up from germline, CDR1 is SQVTM and CDR2 is ANQGSEA.

The J gene is TRBJ2-3, the V gene TRBV5-1; a weak D match, TRBD2 (6 bases). Germline CDR1 is SGHRS and CDR2 is YFSETQ. V dropped 3 bases and J dropped 2 bases, with 16 bases sitting between them. The CDR3 has 16 residues. CDR3 sequence (DNA): TGCGCCAGCAGCTGGACCGGGACTTTCTCCACAGATACGCAGTATTTT. Translation gives CASSWTGTFSTDTQYF. The whole variable domain, filled in from reference TRBV5-1 and TRBJ2-3, reads KAGVTQTPRYLIKTRGQQVTLSCSPISGHRSVSWYQQTPGQGLQFLFEYFSETQRNKGNFPGRFSGRQFSNSRSEMNVSTLELGDSALYLCASSWTGTFSTDTQYFGPGTRLTVL.

The chain uses TRBV19 and TRBJ1-5; D is uncertain. From germline, CDR1 is LNHDA and CDR2 SQIVND (reference sequence). The CDR3 length is 13 residues. V lost 3 bases to trimming and J lost 5 bases, with 8 bases between them. DNA for the CDR3: TGTGCCAGTAGTATTATAGTGGATCAGCCCCAGCATTTT. Translated: CASSIIVDQPQHF.

The rearrangement uses TRBV30 and TRBJ1-5; D is uncertain. The germline CDR1 and CDR2 sequences are GTSNPN and SVGIG (reference sequence). The CDR3 length is 13 residues. V lost 5 bases and J lost 4, with 12 bases in between. As DNA, the CDR3 is TGTGCCTGGTCCGGGGAAAGGAATCAGCCCCAGCATTTT. Protein sequence: CAWSGERNQPQHF.